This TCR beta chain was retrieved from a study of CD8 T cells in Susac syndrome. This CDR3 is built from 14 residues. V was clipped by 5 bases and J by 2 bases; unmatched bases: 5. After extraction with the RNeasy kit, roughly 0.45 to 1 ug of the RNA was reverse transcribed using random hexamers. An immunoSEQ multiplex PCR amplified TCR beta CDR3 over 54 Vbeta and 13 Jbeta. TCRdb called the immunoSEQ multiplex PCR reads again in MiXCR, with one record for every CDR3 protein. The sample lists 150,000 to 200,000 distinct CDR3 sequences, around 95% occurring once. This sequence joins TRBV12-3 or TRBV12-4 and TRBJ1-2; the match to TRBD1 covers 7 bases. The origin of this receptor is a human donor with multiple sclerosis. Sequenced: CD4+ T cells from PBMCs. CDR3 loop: CASSLGTVNYGYTF. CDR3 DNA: TGTGCCAGCAGTCTTGGGACAGTCAACTATGGCTACACCTTC.